What follows describes a single TCR beta chain. Seattle cases were enrolled at active infection and followed longitudinally. Authors' data handling: Estimates of nucleated cell counts were drawn from the amplification of reference gene primers. Profiled with immunoSEQ multiplex PCR; TCRdb holds only in-frame clones, not every one. V, J and clone size reflect that table, while D and trimming were determined from the DNA. This sample has 400,000 or so clones; 89% occur once, and the top ten carry approximately 1.5%. Germline CDR1 reads SGDLS; CDR2 reads YYNGEE. Trimming cost V 2 bases and J 4 bases, with 11 bases left between them. The CDR3 extends over 14 amino acids. The data are from a study of blood T cell repertoires in COVID-19. Study-level background: The United States, Italy and Spain were the sources of the acute and convalescent COVID-19 samples.

The sequenced material came from peripheral blood. The V gene is TRBV9, the J gene TRBJ2-3; D perhaps matches TRBD2 (6 bases). This receptor was obtained from a middle-aged woman with COVID-19, enrolled during active disease. The CDR3 region is CASSVGSFPDTQYF. CDR3 nucleotides: TGTGCCAGCAGCGTCGGGAGTTTCCCAGATACGCAGTATTTT.